A single sample gave rise to the 29 T cell receptor beta chains below, sequenced in a study of OX40 agonist ivuxolimab in advanced cancers. Sequencing used immunoSEQ multiplex PCR; TCRdb keeps in-frame clones, though not all of them. This table holds some 57,000 clones, 75% to 90% found once. The sample in question was CD4+ or CD8+ T cells sorted from blood, obtained in a trial of the OX40 agonist ivuxolimab. These TCRs come from an adult with an advanced solid tumor such as melanoma, head and neck, liver or kidney cancer.

The CDR3, as DNA: TGTGCCAGCAGCGTTTCCTCCCTGACTAATGAAAAACTGTTTTTT. Residues: CASSVSSLTNEKLFF. The V call is TRBV9, the J call TRBJ1-4; D is undetermined. This CDR3 contains 15 residues. CDR1 is SGDLS, CDR2 YYNGEE, per germline. Trimming shortened V by 2 bases and J by 2 bases, and 10 bases separated the two germline ends.

This clone was counted a single time. The chain is built from TRBV6-5 and TRBJ1-1; a possible D gene is TRBD1 (6 bases). Trimming took 6 bases from V and 4 from J, leaving 12 bases between them. Germline assignment: CDR1 MNHEY and CDR2 SVGAGI. The CDR3 covers 13 residues. The CDR3 bases are TGTGCCAGCAGCCCGACAGGTATCACTGAAGCTTTCTTT. Its translation is CASSPTGITEAFF.

This clone occurred once. The gene calls are TRBV5-1 and TRBJ1-2; 9 nucleotides match TRBD1. There are 17 residues in the CDR3. V lost 4 bases to trimming and J lost 4 bases; unmatched junction nucleotides: 14. Germline V gives CDR1 SGHRS, CDR2 YFSETQ. CDR3 coding DNA: TGCGCCAGCAGCCCAGGACAGGGGCTCACGTCGGGCTATGGCTACACCTTC. Translating it yields CASSPGQGLTSGYGYTF.

CDR3 sequence (DNA): TGTGCCAGCAGCCCGCGTACCTACGAGCAGTACTTC. Translated: CASSPRTYEQYF. The genes are TRBV5-4 and TRBJ2-7; D gene uncertain. The V gene's germline CDR1 is SGHNT and CDR2 YYREEE (reference sequence). The CDR3 runs 12 residues. V gave up 4 bases and J gave up 2 bases, with 7 bases separating them. Full variable domain (outside the CDR3, taken from reference TRBV5-4 and TRBJ2-7): ETGVTQSPTHLIKTRGQQVTLRCSSQSGHNTVSWYQQALGQGPQFIFQYYREEENGRGNFPPRFSGLQFPNYSSELNVNALELDDSALYLCASSPRTYEQYFGPGTRLTVT.

The chain couples TRBV2 to TRBJ2-3; no clear D gene. The germline V and J ends were trimmed by 1 base and 2 bases, with 13 bases remaining between them. The CDR3 is 16 amino acids. Per germline, CDR1 SNHLY and CDR2 FYNNEI. CDR3 nucleotides: TGTGCCAGCAGTGAAGGGAAGGGCAGAATCACAGATACGCAGTATTTT. Protein sequence: CASSEGKGRITDTQYF.

In DNA, the CDR3 is TGTGCCAGCAGTCTCAGGACAGGGGTTGGGCAGCCCCAGCATTTT. It yields the protein CASSLRTGVGQPQHF. This chain connects TRBV28 to TRBJ1-5; 9 bases map to TRBD1. The CDR3 runs 15 residues. The J segment lost 7 bases and the V segment lost 5 bases, leaving 9 bases of the junction unmatched. Per the germline V gene, CDR1 is MDHEN and CDR2 is SYDVKM.

The V and J genes are TRBV5-1 and TRBJ1-2; 8 bases agree with TRBD1. The ends lost 4 bases at V and 4 bases at J; junction bases unmatched: 6. Germline V gene data show CDR1 as SGHRS and CDR2 as YFSETQ. The CDR3 sequence is 14 residues long. The chain's CDR3 is CASSPGQGIYGYTF. In DNA form, the CDR3 reads TGCGCCAGCAGCCCCGGACAGGGAATCTATGGCTACACCTTC.

The chain recombines TRBV6-6 with TRBJ1-6; tentative D call: TRBD1 (5 bases). The germline V gene has CDR1 MNHNY and CDR2 SVGAGI (reference sequence). V dropped 10 bases and J dropped 7 bases, with 11 bases sitting between them. The length of the CDR3 is 12 residues. The CDR3 region has the DNA TGTGCCACCCGGGAGGGGAATTCACCCCTCCACTTT. Residues: CATREGNSPLHF.

The rearrangement joins TRBV27 to TRBJ1-2; 7 bases are a match to TRBD1. V was clipped by 2 bases and J by 5 bases; unmatched bases: 8. This CDR3 region has 15 residues. Per germline, CDR1 MNHEY and CDR2 SMNVEV (reference sequence). CDR3 DNA sequence: TGTGCCAGCAGTTTAACGGGGACAGACCCTTATGGCTACACCTTC. It yields the protein CASSLTGTDPYGYTF.

The chain links TRBV5-1 to TRBJ1-6, with 10 bases identical to TRBD1. V lost 5 bases and J lost 6; bases outside the gene matches: 8. The CDR3 consists of 16 residues. The germline V gene has CDR1 SGHRS and CDR2 YFSETQ. The CDR3 DNA follows: TGCGCCAGCAGAACTCTGGGGACAGGGGTTAATTCACCCCTCCACTTT. It specifies CASRTLGTGVNSPLHF.

The chain has TRBV2 and TRBJ1-2, with no clear D. CDR1 is SNHLY and CDR2 is FYNNEI in the germline V gene. This CDR3 spans 13 amino acids. V dropped 6 bases and J dropped 3 bases, with 11 bases sitting between them. CDR3 in amino acids: CASSDIEHYGYTF. Here the CDR3 DNA reads TGTGCCAGCAGCGACATAGAACACTATGGCTACACCTTC.

The chain carries TRBV2 and TRBJ1-2; 7 bases align to TRBD1. V shed 8 bases and J 4 bases; nucleotides not matched to a gene: 10. This CDR3 is 14 amino acids long. Germline assignment: CDR1 SNHLY and CDR2 FYNNEI. Here the CDR3 reads CASYGQVVGYGYTF. The DNA for the CDR3 is TGTGCCAGCTATGGACAGGTGGTTGGCTATGGCTACACCTTC.

The rearrangement links TRBV7-9 to TRBJ1-6; a possible D gene is TRBD1 (6 bases). Trimming pared 5 bases from V and 5 bases from J, leaving 13 bases between. The CDR3 consists of 15 residues. Germline CDR1 SEHNR, CDR2 FQNEAQ (reference sequence). CDR3 region: CASSPQGLNNSPLHF. The CDR3 region has the DNA TGTGCCAGCAGCCCCCAGGGGCTGAATAATTCACCCCTCCACTTT.

The chain joins TRBV27 to TRBJ1-1; no clear D gene. Trimming stripped 1 base from V and 8 bases from J, with 11 bases between. Germline loops: CDR1 MNHEY, CDR2 SMNVEV (reference sequence). This CDR3 region has 13 residues. DNA of the CDR3: TGTGCCAGCAGTTTATTCTCCATGGGGGAAGCTTTCTTT. This encodes CASSLFSMGEAFF.

V gene TRBV6-5 combines with J gene TRBJ2-3; D tentatively reads TRBD1 or TRBD2 (5 bases each). V lost 5 bases and J 6 bases, leaving 9 bases between the germline ends. CDR1 and CDR2 from the germline V gene are MNHEY and SVGAGI. The CDR3 loop spans 12 amino acids. The CDR3 loop is CASSPWGDTQYF. The CDR3 bases are TGTGCCAGCAGTCCGTGGGGGGATACGCAGTATTTT.

The chain recombines TRBV5-4 with TRBJ2-3; no clear D gene. Germline CDR1 reads SGHNT; CDR2 reads YYREEE (reference sequence). This CDR3 has 12 amino acids. V was cut by 3 bases and J by 5 bases, with 7 bases left in between. CDR3 DNA: TGTGCCAGCAGCTCCTGGGAAGATACGCAGTATTTT. The encoded protein is CASSSWEDTQYF.

The chain joins TRBV5-1 to TRBJ2-5; D remains unclear. Trimming removed 3 bases at V and 5 bases at J, with 11 bases between. Germline lookup yields CDR1 SGHRS and CDR2 YFSETQ. This CDR3 has 13 residues. The CDR3 nucleotides read TGCGCCAGCAGCTCGGCACTGCTGGAGACCCAGTACTTC. It yields the protein CASSSALLETQYF.

This sequence joins TRBV28 and TRBJ1-1; possibly TRBD1 for D (5 bases). Germline assignment: CDR1 MDHEN and CDR2 SYDVKM. The CDR3 is made up of 15 amino acids. Trimming shortened V by 3 bases and J by 0 bases, and 11 bases separated the two germline ends. CDR3 coding DNA: TGTGCCAGCAGTTTTCAGGGTACTATGAACACTGAAGCTTTCTTT. Protein: CASSFQGTMNTEAFF.

The chain couples TRBV2 to TRBJ1-2; 9 bases line up with TRBD1. Trimming at V came to 2 bases and at J to 8 bases, leaving 6 bases not matched to a gene. The CDR3 spans 14 residues. CDR1 is SNHLY and CDR2 is FYNNEI in the germline V gene. The CDR3 DNA reads as TGTGCCAGCAGTGAAAGGGCACAGGGGGCCGGCTACACCTTC. It translates to CASSERAQGAGYTF.

The DNA for the CDR3 is TGCGCCAGCAGCTCGGCGGGAGTCGACACCGGGGAGCTGTTTTTT. Translated: CASSSAGVDTGELFF. V usage is TRBV5-1 and J usage is TRBJ2-2, with 7 bases aligning to TRBD2. CDR3 length: 15 residues. V dropped 3 bases and J dropped 3; count of bases not matched to a gene: 5. Germline-derived CDR1 and CDR2 are SGHRS and YFSETQ.

This clone has only one observation. The V and J genes are TRBV7-9 and TRBJ2-2; D unclear. CDR3 length: 13 residues. CDR1 SEHNR and CDR2 FQNEAQ come from the germline V gene (reference sequence). V was clipped by 3 bases and J by 3 bases, with 5 bases between them. CDR3 loop: CASSFGDTGELFF. For the CDR3, the DNA is TGTGCCAGCAGCTTCGGCGACACCGGGGAGCTGTTTTTT.

The gene calls are TRBV18 and TRBJ1-6, with 10 bases matching TRBD1. The trim removed 5 bases at V and 7 bases at J, leaving 5 bases unmatched. The CDR3 spans 15 residues. The germline CDR1 and CDR2 sequences are KGHSH and LQKENI. CDR3 sequence: CASSGRDRGNSPLHF. CDR3 DNA: TGTGCCAGCTCAGGCCGGGACAGGGGAAATTCACCCCTCCACTTT.

The J gene is TRBJ2-7, the V gene TRBV7-3; 7 positions agree with TRBD1. Looked up from germline, CDR1 is SGHTA and CDR2 is FQGTGA. CDR3 length: 12 residues. V lost 3 bases and J lost 5; bases outside the gene matches: 1. Written as DNA, the CDR3 is TGTGCCAGCAGCTTTACAGGGGACGAGCAGTACTTC. Encoded protein: CASSFTGDEQYF. The whole variable domain, remainder taken from reference TRBV7-3 and TRBJ2-7, is GAGVSQTPSNKVTEKGKYVELRCDPISGHTALYWYRQSLGQGPEFLIYFQGTGAADDSGLPNDRFFAVRPEGSVSTLKIQRTERGDSAVYLCASSFTGDEQYFGPGTRLTVT.

The chain links TRBV11-2 to TRBJ2-1; 10 bases line up with TRBD1. CDR1 is SGHAT, CDR2 FQNNGV, per germline. This CDR3 comprises 12 residues. V shed 4 bases, J shed 12 bases, and the junction held 3 bases outside the gene matches. For the CDR3, the DNA is TGTGCCAGCAGCTCCGGACAGGGGGTGCAGTTCTTC. Translating gives CASSSGQGVQFF.

V is TRBV7-3 and J is TRBJ2-1; D is perhaps TRBD1 or TRBD2 (6 bases each). Trimming stripped 6 bases from V and 0 bases from J, with 21 bases between. This CDR3 region has 18 residues. CDR1 and CDR2 from the germline V gene are SGHTA and FQGTGA. CDR3 loop: CASSKGLGGQSSYNEQFF. CDR3 coding DNA: TGTGCCAGCAGTAAAGGTTTGGGGGGCCAAAGCTCCTACAATGAGCAGTTCTTC.

V gene TRBV6-1 combines with J gene TRBJ2-7; 9 nucleotides align to TRBD1. Germline trimming cut 6 bases from V and 4 bases from J; bases unmatched to any gene: 7. This CDR3 has 14 residues. Per the germline V gene, CDR1 is MNHNS and CDR2 is SASEGT. The CDR3 DNA follows: TGTGCCAGCAGCCCGGGACAGGGAGGGTACGAGCAGTACTTC. As protein: CASSPGQGGYEQYF.

The chain recombines TRBV5-1 with TRBJ2-7; tentatively, D is TRBD1 (6 bases). Germline V CDR1 and CDR2: SGHRS, YFSETQ. This CDR3 is 13 amino acids long. V gave up 4 bases and J gave up 6 bases, with 14 bases separating them. The CDR3 DNA follows: TGCGCCAGCAGCCTGGACAGAGGAGGCGAGCAGTACTTC. Its translation: CASSLDRGGEQYF.

The chain uses TRBV28 and TRBJ1-5, with 10 positions matching TRBD1. The germline gives CDR1 MDHEN, CDR2 SYDVKM. The CDR3 length is 16 residues. The junction had 7 bases not matched to a gene; V was cut back by 4 bases and J by 4 bases. CDR3 DNA sequence: TGTGCCAGCAGTTCGGGGACAGGGGAAAGGAATCAGCCCCAGCATTTT. Amino acid sequence: CASSSGTGERNQPQHF.

The chain uses TRBV2 and TRBJ1-5; no clear D gene. Trimming pared 7 bases from V and 0 bases from J, leaving 10 bases between. Per the germline V gene, CDR1 is SNHLY and CDR2 is FYNNEI. The CDR3 extends over 14 amino acids. In DNA, the CDR3 is TGTGCCAGCACAACAGAATATAGCAATCAGCCCCAGCATTTT. This gives the protein CASTTEYSNQPQHF.